This TCR beta chain appears in the sequencing data of a study of cytomegalovirus exposure and HLA in healthy donors. The J segment lost 0 bases and the V segment lost 0 bases, leaving 2 bases of the junction unmatched. The CDR3 runs 15 residues. CDR1 is GTSNPN and CDR2 is SVGIG in the germline V gene (reference sequence). Study-level findings and limits: Per a prior analysis, the majority of TCR beta V segments were productive roughly 90% or roughly 30% of the time. Reportedly, HLA-A and HLA-B alleles of most subjects were accurately predicted from TCR beta.

Primers for the PCR totalled 60 Vbeta and 13 Jbeta. Only in-frame clones appear in the TCRdb table, and some are missing; sequencing was by immunoSEQ multiplex PCR. The table has 200,000 to 250,000 clones, 70% to 85% seen once; the top ten hold 1.5% to 2%. About this clone: Its antigen is unknown.

The source material was PBMCs. The source is a middle-aged man in good health and CMV-seronegative. The chain has TRBV30 and TRBJ2-7; TRBD2 matches 10 bases. The CDR3 protein is CAWSVPSGSSYEQYF. Written as DNA, the CDR3 is TGTGCCTGGAGTGTACCTAGCGGGAGCTCCTACGAGCAGTACTTC.